This TCR beta chain was sequenced for a study of shared clonotypes between healthy human individuals. Negatively enriched CD4+ T cells were divided by CD45RA into naive and memory. J was trimmed by 7 bases and V by 5 bases; bases with no gene match: 11. The CDR3 loop spans 17 amino acids. Germline V gene lookup returns CDR1 MNHEY and CDR2 SMNVEV (reference sequence). TCRdb's copy holds only in-frame clones and misses some; the assay was immunoSEQ multiplex PCR. The sample shows under 850,000 clones, around 77% of them seen only once. Sequencing was done on a sample of memory CD4+ T cells sorted from blood. Subset: CD45RA-negative fraction. The genes are TRBV27 and TRBJ2-3; the match to TRBD2 covers 14 bases. The origin of this receptor is a woman in her thirties in good health. This CDR3 reads CASSLTGTSGSVHTQYF. The CDR3 DNA follows: TGTGCCAGCAGTCTCACCGGGACTAGCGGGAGTGTCCATACGCAGTATTTT.